This TCR beta chain was sequenced in a study of identical twins. General study points: Within cord blood, abundant beta clonotypes carried fewer insertions, but memory repertoires showed no such trend.

TCRdb ran MiXCR on the 5' RACE reads and lists one entry per CDR3 protein. The sample consists of 600,000 to 800,000 distinct CDR3 sequences, 21% of them appearing once. Notes on this clonotype: Antigen unknown.

The CDR3 spans 16 residues. The junction had 17 bases not matched to a gene; V was cut back by 9 bases and J by 6 bases. These data also formed part of another study, on T cells expressing NK-cell markers.

The TCR comes from a woman under 30 in good health. This sequence joins TRBV12-3 or TRBV12-4 and TRBJ2-4, with TRBD2 matching 7 bases. The specimen sequenced was PBMCs. This CDR3 reads CASRREGGSGGNIQYF. For the CDR3, the DNA is TGTGCCAGTAGACGAGAGGGAGGGTCGGGGGGAAACATTCAGTACTTC.